The clone carrying this TCR beta chain has a count of ten or more. Antigen specificity is unknown. Aged about 6 to 95, donors were systemically healthy Caucasians from Russia. Together with a sample-barcoded 5' primer, a J-beta primer mix was included in a second PCR lasting roughly 6 to 12 cycles. Tags on each cDNA molecule came from a template-switch adaptor with 12 random nucleotides. A single record per CDR3 protein comes from TCRdb applying MiXCR to the 5' RACE reads. This table has fewer than 2,000,000 distinct CDR3 sequences, 34% appearing once. The data are from a study of blood T cells in healthy people across ages. Study results and limitations: TCR beta diversity correlated strongly with naive T cell percentage. Fewer expanded clones and more diversity marked long-lived versus aged donors.

V was pared by 5 bases and J by 4 bases, with 15 bases of the junction left unmatched. Looked up from germline, CDR1 is DFQATT and CDR2 is SNEGSKA (reference sequence). The CDR3 covers 16 residues. Sequenced input: blood. This clonotype originated in a woman in her 30s in good health. The V and J genes are TRBV20-1 and TRBJ2-3; 7 nucleotides align to TRBD2. The CDR3 loop is CSADYEGVAGADTQYF. CDR3 DNA: TGCAGTGCTGACTATGAAGGTGTAGCGGGCGCAGATACGCAGTATTTT.